These 28 T cell receptor beta chains were sequenced from one sample in a study of cytomegalovirus exposure and HLA in healthy donors. PCR was performed using 60 Vbeta and 13 Jbeta primers. Data came from immunoSEQ multiplex PCR; TCRdb stores just in-frame clones and leaves some out. The sample contains roughly 200,000 clones, roughly 13% of which appear only once. Sequencing input: PBMCs. The source is a man in his fifties or sixties in good health and CMV-seropositive.

The chain recombines TRBV5-1 with TRBJ2-1; 11 nucleotides match TRBD1. This CDR3 is built from 15 residues. J was trimmed by 7 bases and V by 2 bases; bases with no gene match: 5. Germline CDR1 and CDR2: SGHRS and YFSETQ. The CDR3 sequence: CASSLGQGAGNEQFF. The CDR3 bases are TGCGCCAGCAGCTTAGGACAGGGGGCTGGAAATGAGCAGTTCTTC.

Concerning this clone: Other DNA variants within this sample encode the same CDR3. V is TRBV28 and J is TRBJ1-5, with unresolved D. Germline CDR1 MDHEN, CDR2 SYDVKM. The CDR3 spans 13 residues. V was shortened by 5 bases and J by 0 bases, with 5 bases between the two germline ends. DNA of the CDR3: TGTGCCAGCAGTCTCGGTAGCAATCAGCCCCAGCATTTT. Its protein product is CASSLGSNQPQHF.

The chain uses TRBV19 and TRBJ2-3, with TRBD1 matching 7 bases. CDR1 and CDR2 (germline): LNHDA, SQIVND (reference sequence). The junction had 4 bases not matched to a gene; V was cut back by 4 bases and J by 0 bases. This CDR3 comprises 15 residues. For the CDR3, the DNA is TGTGCCAGTAGTAGGGGACAGCCAAGCACAGATACGCAGTATTTT. Residues: CASSRGQPSTDTQYF.

The chain has TRBV7-2 and TRBJ1-1; D not resolved. Germline V gene sequence: CDR1 SGHTA, CDR2 FQGNSA. CDR3 size: 13 residues. The V end was cut by 5 bases, the J end by 10 bases, with 17 bases between. The CDR3 sequence: CASSAGSEPPAFF. CDR3 nucleotides: TGTGCCAGCAGCGCGGGATCCGAACCCCCAGCTTTCTTT. The full variable domain, with the rest looked up from reference TRBV7-2 and TRBJ1-1, is GAGVSQSPSNKVTEKGKDVELRCDPISGHTALYWYRQSLGQGLEFLIYFQGNSAPDKSGLPSDRFSAERTGGSVSTLTIQRTQQEDSAVYLCASSAGSEPPAFFGQGTRLTVV.

The table lists this clone with a few counts. The V and J genes are TRBV5-4 and TRBJ1-6; D is unresolved. This CDR3 contains 15 residues. V was cut by 2 bases and J by 1 base, with 7 bases left in between. Per the germline V gene, CDR1 is SGHNT and CDR2 is YYREEE (reference sequence). The CDR3 bases are TGTGCCAGCAGCTTCTCCGGGTCCTATAATTCACCCCTCCACTTT. Translating gives CASSFSGSYNSPLHF.

This clone was detected a few times. This chain connects TRBV6-1 to TRBJ2-5; the match to TRBD1 covers 7 bases. The CDR3 length is 13 residues. V shed 8 bases and J 1 base; nucleotides not matched to a gene: 4. In germline, CDR1 is MNHNS, CDR2 SASEGT. CDR3 sequence reads: CASSGTVQETQYF. CDR3 DNA: TGTGCCAGCTCGGGGACAGTCCAAGAGACCCAGTACTTC.

The genes are TRBV20-1 and TRBJ2-7; possibly TRBD2 for D (5 bases). The CDR3 is made up of 11 amino acids. V gave up 3 bases and J gave up 3 bases, with 6 bases separating them. Germline V lookup: CDR1 DFQATT, CDR2 SNEGSKA (reference sequence). The CDR3 nucleotides are TGCAGTGCTAGCGGGAACTACGAGCAGTACTTC. It encodes CSASGNYEQYF.

This clone was counted between two and nine times. This CDR3 is CASSIEDRINQPQHF. The DNA for the CDR3 is TGTGCCAGTAGTATAGAAGACAGAATCAATCAGCCCCAGCATTTT. V usage is TRBV19 and J usage is TRBJ1-5; a weak D match, TRBD1 (5 bases). From germline, CDR1 is LNHDA and CDR2 SQIVND (reference sequence). The length of the CDR3 is 15 residues. Trimming cost V 0 bases and J 3 bases, with 9 bases left between them.

This clone was seen only a few times. J is TRBJ1-2 and V is TRBV7-9, with D uncertain. The germline CDR1 and CDR2 sequences are SEHNR and FQNEAQ (reference sequence). V lost 0 bases to trimming and J lost 6 bases, with 8 bases between them. The CDR3 consists of 13 residues. The CDR3 loop is CASSLAQSDGYTF. The CDR3 DNA follows: TGTGCCAGCAGCTTAGCGCAGTCAGATGGCTACACCTTC.

V gene TRBV15 combines with J gene TRBJ2-7, with a tentative D call TRBD1 (6 bases). CDR3 size: 13 residues. In germline, CDR1 is LNHNV, CDR2 YYDKDF (reference sequence). V shed 0 bases and J shed 7 bases, with 10 bases lying between them. CDR3 sequence (DNA): TGTGCCACCAGCAGAGAGGGGGCGCGAGAGCAGTACGTC. It translates to CATSREGAREQYV.

This clone was seen a few times. The rearrangement links TRBV10-3 to TRBJ1-1, with D unclear. Deletions cut 2 bases from V and 4 bases from J, with 17 bases between. The V gene's germline CDR1 is ENHRY and CDR2 SYGVKD. The CDR3 is made up of 16 amino acids. CDR3 in amino acids: CAISEGSGGSGTEAFF. The DNA for the CDR3 is TGTGCCATCAGTGAGGGCTCCGGAGGTTCTGGCACTGAAGCTTTCTTT.

A few counts support this clone. V is TRBV4-2 and J is TRBJ2-3; 16 bases agree with TRBD2. Germline assignment: CDR1 LGHNA and CDR2 YNFKEQ. This CDR3 is 16 amino acids long. The junction had 2 bases not matched to a gene; V was cut back by 3 bases and J by 5 bases. CDR3 region: CASSQGLAGGQDTQYF. CDR3 nucleotide sequence: TGTGCCAGCAGCCAGGGACTAGCGGGGGGGCAAGATACGCAGTATTTT.

Comment on this clone: The identical CDR3 is also encoded by other nucleotide sequences in the sample. The rearrangement joins TRBV5-4 to TRBJ1-4; D possibly corresponds to TRBD1 (6 bases). This CDR3 region has 15 residues. V lost 1 base to trimming and J lost 3 bases, with 10 bases between them. The germline gives CDR1 SGHNT, CDR2 YYREEE (reference sequence). CDR3 sequence reads: CASSLKTGSNEKLFF. The CDR3 coding sequence is TGTGCCAGCAGCTTGAAGACAGGATCTAATGAAAAACTGTTTTTT. The full variable domain, rest sourced from reference TRBV5-4 and TRBJ1-4, is ETGVTQSPTHLIKTRGQQVTLRCSSQSGHNTVSWYQQALGQGPQFIFQYYREEENGRGNFPPRFSGLQFPNYSSELNVNALELDDSALYLCASSLKTGSNEKLFFGSGTQLSVL.

This clone was detected only a few times. V is TRBV12-5 and J is TRBJ1-1; no clear D gene. V lost 2 bases, J lost 4 bases, and 8 bases lay in between. CDR1 LGHNT and CDR2 FRNRAP come from the germline V gene. The CDR3 covers 13 residues. The CDR3 region is CASGLSAGTEAFF. The CDR3 coding sequence is TGTGCTAGTGGTTTGTCCGCGGGCACTGAAGCTTTCTTT. The whole variable domain, remainder taken from reference TRBV12-5 and TRBJ1-1, is DARVTQTPRHKVTEMGQEVTMRCQPILGHNTVFWYRQTMMQGLELLAYFRNRAPLDDSGMPKDRFSAEMPDATLATLKIQPSEPRDSAVYFCASGLSAGTEAFFGQGTRLTVV.

J is TRBJ2-7 and V is TRBV19, with TRBD2 identical over 7 bases. This CDR3 is 12 amino acids long. Germline CDR1 LNHDA, CDR2 SQIVND (reference sequence). V shed 8 bases, J shed 3 bases, and the junction held 4 bases outside the gene matches. For the CDR3, the DNA is TGTGCCAGTGCGGCGGGGGTCTACGAGCAGTACTTC. Its protein is CASAAGVYEQYF.

The chain carries TRBV20-1 and TRBJ2-5, with D unresolved. The CDR3 is made up of 11 amino acids. Germline CDR1 is DFQATT and CDR2 is SNEGSKA (reference sequence). V dropped 5 bases and J dropped 0 bases, with 4 bases sitting between them. CDR3 region: CSAPYQETQYF. In DNA, the CDR3 is TGCAGTGCTCCCTACCAAGAGACCCAGTACTTC.

This clone was detected only a few times. The rearrangement uses TRBV2 and TRBJ2-7; TRBD2 agrees at 7 bases. After removal of 10 bases from V and 6 bases from J, the junction contained 12 bases not matched to a gene. Germline V gene sequence: CDR1 SNHLY, CDR2 FYNNEI. CDR3 length: 13 residues. This CDR3 is CATAPAGLSEQYV. CDR3 bases: TGTGCCACAGCCCCAGCGGGGCTCAGCGAGCAGTACGTC.

The rearrangement uses TRBV2 and TRBJ1-1, with 7 bases fitting TRBD1. Germline CDR1 reads SNHLY; CDR2 reads FYNNEI. Trimming at V came to 7 bases and at J to 4 bases, leaving 18 bases not matched to a gene. The CDR3 has 17 residues. CDR3 loop: CASIWDSQVISGTEAFF. CDR3 nucleotide sequence: TGTGCCAGCATCTGGGACAGTCAAGTAATTAGTGGCACTGAAGCTTTCTTT.

This clone was seen a handful of times. The CDR3 bases are TGTGCCAGCAGCCCTTTAGCGGGGGGGAATTACAATGAGCAGTTCTTC. Its translation is CASSPLAGGNYNEQFF. The chain couples TRBV7-9 to TRBJ2-1; 11 positions match TRBD2. CDR1 is SEHNR, CDR2 FQNEAQ, per germline (reference sequence). The trim removed 5 bases at V and 4 bases at J, leaving 7 bases unmatched. The CDR3 length is 16 residues.

CDR3 region: CASSISPTGVNTEAFF. Written as DNA, the CDR3 is TGTGCCAGTAGTATTTCCCCGACCGGAGTGAACACTGAAGCTTTCTTT. The chain employs TRBV19 and TRBJ1-1; D remains ambiguous. The germline V and J ends were trimmed by 3 bases and 0 bases, with 14 bases remaining between them. Germline CDR1 reads LNHDA; CDR2 reads SQIVND (reference sequence). The CDR3 covers 16 residues.

There are a few counts of this clone. This chain uses TRBV7-9 with TRBJ1-1, with D unclear. V was shortened by 5 bases and J by 4 bases, with 5 bases between the two germline ends. The CDR3 runs to 11 residues. Germline V gene lookup returns CDR1 SEHNR and CDR2 FQNEAQ (reference sequence). This CDR3 is CASSPSTEAFF. CDR3 bases: TGTGCCAGCAGCCCGTCCACTGAAGCTTTCTTT.

This clone was picked up a small number of times. CDR3 loop: CASSPTGSYEQYV. The CDR3 DNA reads TGTGCCAGCAGTCCAACAGGGTCCTACGAGCAGTACGTC. The chain is built from TRBV27 and TRBJ2-7; TRBD1 might be the D (6 bases). Germline CDR1 MNHEY, CDR2 SMNVEV (reference sequence). The CDR3 extends over 13 amino acids. V lost 5 bases and J lost 1, with 9 bases in between.

A few counts support this clone. CDR3 bases: TGTGCCAGCAGCCCCGGTCCCTCCCAGGAGGGCTATGGCTACACCTTC. It specifies CASSPGPSQEGYGYTF. V is TRBV7-9 and J is TRBJ1-2; no clear D gene. Trimming took 5 bases from V and 4 from J, leaving 20 bases between them. The length of the CDR3 is 16 residues. Looked up from germline, CDR1 is SEHNR and CDR2 is FQNEAQ (reference sequence).

Worth noting for this clone: This CDR3 is also generated by other DNA sequences in the sample. V and J are TRBV5-6 and TRBJ2-5; D is unclear. Germline CDR1 is SGHDT and CDR2 is YYEEEE. The CDR3 sequence is 15 residues long. V was shortened by 4 bases and J by 2 bases, with 15 bases between the two germline ends. The CDR3 here is CASSRARGRQETQYF. CDR3 DNA: TGTGCCAGCAGCCGCGCGCGAGGCAGACAAGAGACCCAGTACTTC.

As to this clone: Since no conserved phenylalanine or tryptophan closes the CDR3, a read error is the likely cause. V usage is TRBV7-9 and J usage is TRBJ1-1; D is ambiguous. V was cut by 3 bases and J by 8 bases, with 4 bases left in between. Germline loops: CDR1 SEHNR, CDR2 FQNEAQ (reference sequence). This CDR3 spans 10 amino acids. CDR3: CASSFYEAFL. CDR3 DNA sequence: TGTGCCAGCAGCTTCTACGAAGCTTTCTTG.

The chain employs TRBV14 and TRBJ1-1; 7 nucleotides match TRBD1. Germline trimming cut 4 bases from V and 1 base from J; bases unmatched to any gene: 3. CDR3 length: 14 amino acids. Germline V gives CDR1 SGHDN, CDR2 FVKESK. CDR3 region: CASSPGQPNTEAFF. Written as DNA, the CDR3 is TGTGCCAGCAGCCCGGGACAGCCGAACACTGAAGCTTTCTTT.

The DNA of the CDR3 is TGTGCCAGCACAATTGGGGGCAGGGTTAGCCCTGAAGCTTTCTTT. Translation gives CASTIGGRVSPEAFF. This chain connects TRBV28 to TRBJ1-1; perhaps TRBD1 as D (6 bases). Deletions cut 7 bases from V and 6 bases from J, with 21 bases between. Germline V gene data show CDR1 as MDHEN and CDR2 as SYDVKM. The CDR3 extends over 15 amino acids.

This rearrangement joins TRBV10-1 to TRBJ2-1; D is possibly TRBD1 (6 bases). The CDR3 extends over 10 amino acids. Germline CDR1 and CDR2: WNHNN and SYGVQD (reference sequence). V gave up 9 bases and J gave up 8 bases, with 8 bases separating them. Here the CDR3 DNA reads TGCGCCAGGGGGACATATGAGCAGTTCTTC. It translates to CARGTYEQFF.